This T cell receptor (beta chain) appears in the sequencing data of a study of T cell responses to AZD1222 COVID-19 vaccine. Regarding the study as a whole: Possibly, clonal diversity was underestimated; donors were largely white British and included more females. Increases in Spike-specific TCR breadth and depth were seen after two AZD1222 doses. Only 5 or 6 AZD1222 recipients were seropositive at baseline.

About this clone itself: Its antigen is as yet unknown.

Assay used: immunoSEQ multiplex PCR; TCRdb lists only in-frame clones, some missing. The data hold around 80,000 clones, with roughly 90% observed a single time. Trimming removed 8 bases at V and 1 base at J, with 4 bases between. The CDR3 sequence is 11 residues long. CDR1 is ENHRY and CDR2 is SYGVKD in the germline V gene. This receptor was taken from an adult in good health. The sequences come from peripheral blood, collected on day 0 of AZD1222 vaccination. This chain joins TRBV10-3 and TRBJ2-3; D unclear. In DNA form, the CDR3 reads TGTGCCATCGGACGCACAGATACGCAGTATTTT. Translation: CAIGRTDTQYF.